This TCR beta chain was profiled in a study of blood T cell repertoires in COVID-19. Across the study: Sites in the United States, Italy and Spain provided acute and convalescent COVID-19 samples.

Looked up from germline, CDR1 is MNHNS and CDR2 is SASEGT. The CDR3 totals 16 residues. Losses at the gene ends were 1 base for V and 3 bases for J; bases not matched to a gene: 4. Per the original data handling: Nucleated cell number was recorded as an estimate derived from reference gene primer amplification. Here immunoSEQ multiplex PCR was the method, and the copy in TCRdb shows in-frame clones only, minus some. D and trimming come from the DNA, and the V and J calls and clone size come from that table. The sample has over 200,000 clones; around 88% are singletons. J is TRBJ2-1 and V is TRBV6-1; 9 bases agree with TRBD1. The sequenced material came from peripheral blood. This receptor was identified in a woman aged 45 to 65 with acute or convalescent COVID-19. The CDR3 bases are TGTGCCAGCAGTGAAGTGGGGACAGGGTACTACAATGAGCAGTTCTTC. Translated: CASSEVGTGYYNEQFF.